Shown below are 17 T cell receptor beta chains from a single sample sequenced in a study of blood T cell repertoires in COVID-19 (dated by TCRdb to about 2020). Libraries were made using the immunoSEQ multiplex PCR assay. TCRdb stores this immuneACCESS table with in-frame sequences only. Part of the clones is absent; in the studies checked, under half of the shortfall reflects unresolved V genes, and no reason is known for the rest. For this sample the table gives 100,000 to 120,000 clones, of which about 88% were detected only once. Clones ranked in the top ten supply roughly 2.3% of the sample. The sequenced sample consisted of peripheral blood. The receptors stem from a human donor in a cohort sampled during active COVID-19.

The chain is built from TRBV15 and TRBJ2-3; unclear D gene. V dropped 8 bases and J dropped 2 bases, with 17 bases sitting between them. The CDR3 covers 15 residues. Germline CDR1 is LNHNV and CDR2 is YYDKDF (reference sequence). The CDR3: CATRGSEPVTDTQYF. The CDR3 DNA reads as TGTGCCACCCGAGGAAGTGAACCCGTCACAGATACGCAGTATTTT.

This rearrangement joins TRBV7-2 to TRBJ2-1; no reliable D call. The CDR3 is made up of 16 amino acids. Per germline, CDR1 SGHTA and CDR2 FQGNSA. Trimming cost V 5 bases and J 7 bases, with 21 bases left between them. CDR3 region: CASSVSTSQRWNEQFF. DNA for the CDR3: TGTGCCAGCAGCGTATCGACTTCCCAAAGGTGGAATGAGCAGTTCTTC.

J is TRBJ2-7 and V is TRBV7-9; TRBD1 matches at 10 bases. Trimming took 5 bases from V and 3 from J; bases not matched to a gene: 7. There are 15 residues in the CDR3. Germline V gives CDR1 SEHNR, CDR2 FQNEAQ (reference sequence). DNA of the CDR3: TGTGCCAGCAGCACCGCAGGGACAGGGGACTACGAGCAGTACTTC. Translated, it gives CASSTAGTGDYEQYF.

The CDR3 protein is CASSPLEETQYF. CDR3 sequence (DNA): TGTGCCAGCAGCCCCCTCGAGGAGACCCAGTACTTC. V and J are TRBV7-9 and TRBJ2-5; D gene unclear. V was shortened by 5 bases and J by 5 bases, with 9 bases between the two germline ends. This CDR3 spans 12 amino acids. The V gene's germline CDR1 is SEHNR and CDR2 FQNEAQ (reference sequence).

The chain has TRBV9 and TRBJ2-7, with a tentative D call TRBD1 (5 bases). V lost 2 bases and J lost 0, with 9 bases in between. The CDR3 consists of 14 residues. Germline assignment: CDR1 SGDLS and CDR2 YYNGEE. In nucleotides, the CDR3 is TGTGCCAGCAGCGTCTCGACAGTCTCCTACGAGCAGTACTTC. Encoded protein: CASSVSTVSYEQYF.

The rearrangement uses TRBV6-1 and TRBJ1-5, with no clear D. This CDR3 spans 15 amino acids. Germline values: CDR1 MNHNS, CDR2 SASEGT. Trimming removed 3 bases at V and 0 bases at J, with 9 bases between. This CDR3 is CASSDFHYSNQPQHF. As DNA, the CDR3 is TGTGCCAGCAGTGATTTCCACTATAGCAATCAGCCCCAGCATTTT.

The V and J genes are TRBV11-2 and TRBJ2-7, with D hard to call. The germline V gene encodes CDR1 SGHAT and CDR2 FQNNGV. The CDR3 contains 14 residues. The V end was cut by 5 bases, the J end by 1 base, with 12 bases between. In DNA, the CDR3 is TGTGCCAGCAGCCCTCCTTCTTTATCCTACGAGCAGTACTTC. Amino acids: CASSPPSLSYEQYF.

The V and J genes are TRBV4-1 and TRBJ1-2, with 8 bases aligning to TRBD1. The V gene's germline CDR1 is MGHRA and CDR2 YSYEKL. The CDR3 spans 15 residues. V was clipped by 4 bases and J by 4 bases; unmatched bases: 8. DNA for the CDR3: TGCGCCAGCAGCCGGGGGCCAGGACAGGGCTATGGCTACACCTTC. Its protein product is CASSRGPGQGYGYTF.

The chain links TRBV9 to TRBJ2-5; 8 bases are a match to TRBD1. J was trimmed by 4 bases and V by 2 bases; bases with no gene match: 7. Germline V lookup: CDR1 SGDLS, CDR2 YYNGEE. This CDR3 comprises 15 residues. The CDR3 DNA is TGTGCCAGCAGCGTGGCAGACAGGGGAGGAGAGACCCAGTACTTC. It translates to CASSVADRGGETQYF.

The V call is TRBV27, the J call TRBJ2-1, with TRBD2 identical over 9 bases. Germline V gene data show CDR1 as MNHEY and CDR2 as SMNVEV (reference sequence). There are 17 residues in the CDR3. V gave up 6 bases and J gave up 7 bases; unmatched junction bases: 16. CDR3: CASRRAGGPLSENEQFF. The DNA for the CDR3 is TGTGCCAGCAGACGCGCGGGGGGGCCATTGAGTGAGAATGAGCAGTTCTTC.

The chain joins TRBV6-4 to TRBJ2-1, with 9 bases fitting TRBD2. V shed 7 bases, J shed 6 bases, and the junction held 13 bases outside the gene matches. This CDR3 region has 16 residues. The germline gives CDR1 MRHNA, CDR2 SNTAGT. This CDR3 is CASTPTAGGLRNEQFF. CDR3 in DNA: TGTGCCAGCACTCCAACAGCGGGGGGACTCCGCAATGAGCAGTTCTTC.

As to this clone: One end of the junction does not line up with germline, which may come from a read error. V and J are TRBV6-1 and TRBJ2-5; D might be TRBD1 (5 bases). The CDR3 extends over 13 amino acids. Looked up from germline, CDR1 is MNHNS and CDR2 is SASEGT. For the CDR3, the DNA is TGTGCCAGCAGAGAAGACAGTAAGAAGACCCAGTACTTC. As protein: CASREDSKKTQYF.

V gene TRBV11-2 combines with J gene TRBJ2-5; 9 bases match TRBD1. The CDR3 runs 16 residues. The germline V gene encodes CDR1 SGHAT and CDR2 FQNNGV. Trimming cost V 1 base and J 2 bases; bases outside gene matches: 5. The DNA for the CDR3 is TGTGCCAGCAGCTTAGGGGGGACAGGGAATCAAGAGACCCAGTACTTC. It translates to CASSLGGTGNQETQYF.

The chain recombines TRBV6-6 with TRBJ2-1, with 8 bases lining up with TRBD2. Germline trimming cut 0 bases from V and 4 bases from J; bases unmatched to any gene: 5. The CDR3 has 16 residues. Germline assignment: CDR1 MNHNY and CDR2 SVGAGI (reference sequence). CDR3 region: CASSYSGTREYNEQFF. Here the CDR3 DNA reads TGTGCCAGCAGTTACTCGGGGACTAGAGAGTACAATGAGCAGTTCTTC.

This chain joins TRBV19 and TRBJ1-6; maybe TRBD1 (6 bases). CDR1 LNHDA and CDR2 SQIVND come from the germline V gene (reference sequence). There are 18 residues in the CDR3. The V end lost 5 bases, the J end lost 0 bases, and 17 bases lay between the germline ends. The CDR3 protein is CASSPRTAKSSYNSPLHF. The CDR3 bases are TGTGCCAGTAGTCCCCGGACAGCGAAAAGCTCCTATAATTCACCCCTCCACTTT.

The rearrangement links TRBV2 to TRBJ1-1; no firm D call. The CDR3 contains 10 residues. In germline, CDR1 is SNHLY, CDR2 FYNNEI. The ends were cut back, 8 bases at V and 8 bases at J, with 9 bases in the middle. The CDR3 loop reads CASVTDEAFF. The CDR3 DNA is TGTGCCAGCGTAACAGACGAAGCTTTCTTT.

The chain joins TRBV12-5 to TRBJ2-1; 10 bases are a match to TRBD1. J lost 7 bases, V lost 6 bases, and 9 bases had no gene match. CDR1 LGHNT and CDR2 FRNRAP come from the germline V gene. The CDR3 is 15 amino acids. The CDR3 DNA reads as TGTGCTAGTGGAATCGGACAGGGGGAATTAAATGAGCAGTTCTTC. Translation: CASGIGQGELNEQFF. The full variable domain, with the rest looked up from reference TRBV12-5 and TRBJ2-1, is DARVTQTPRHKVTEMGQEVTMRCQPILGHNTVFWYRQTMMQGLELLAYFRNRAPLDDSGMPKDRFSAEMPDATLATLKIQPSEPRDSAVYFCASGIGQGELNEQFFGPGTRLTVL.